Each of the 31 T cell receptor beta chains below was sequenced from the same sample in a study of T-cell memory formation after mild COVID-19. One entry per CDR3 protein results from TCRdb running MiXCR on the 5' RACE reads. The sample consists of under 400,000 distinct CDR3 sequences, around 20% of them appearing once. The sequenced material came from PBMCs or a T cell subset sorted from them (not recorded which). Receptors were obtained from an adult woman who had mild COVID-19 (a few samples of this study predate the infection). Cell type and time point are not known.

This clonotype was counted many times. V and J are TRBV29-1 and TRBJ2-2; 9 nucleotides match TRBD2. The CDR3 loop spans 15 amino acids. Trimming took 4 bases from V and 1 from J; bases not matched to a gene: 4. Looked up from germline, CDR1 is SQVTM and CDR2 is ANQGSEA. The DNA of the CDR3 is TGCAGCGTTGTGCGGGGGGGGATGAACACCGGGGAGCTGTTTTTT. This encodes CSVVRGGMNTGELFF.

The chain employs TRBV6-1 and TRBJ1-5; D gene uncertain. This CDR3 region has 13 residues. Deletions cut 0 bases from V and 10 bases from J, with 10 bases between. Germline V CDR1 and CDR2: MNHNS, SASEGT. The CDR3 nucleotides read TGTGCCAGCAGTGAAGCGCTACGGGGTCCCCAGCATTTT. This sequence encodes CASSEALRGPQHF.

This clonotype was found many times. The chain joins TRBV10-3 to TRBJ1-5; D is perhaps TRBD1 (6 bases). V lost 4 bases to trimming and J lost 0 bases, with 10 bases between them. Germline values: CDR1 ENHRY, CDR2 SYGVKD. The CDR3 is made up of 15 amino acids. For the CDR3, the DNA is TGTGCCATCAGTGGACCAGGGGATAGCAATCAGCCCCAGCATTTT. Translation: CAISGPGDSNQPQHF.

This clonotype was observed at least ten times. The CDR3 spells CASSYGGRNNEQFF. The CDR3 bases are TGTGCCAGCAGTTATGGGGGACGGAACAATGAGCAGTTCTTC. V and J are TRBV25-1 and TRBJ2-1; D may be TRBD1 or TRBD2 (5 bases each). The CDR3 loop spans 14 amino acids. The germline V and J ends were trimmed by 5 bases and 5 bases, with 13 bases remaining between them. The germline V gene has CDR1 MGHDK and CDR2 SYGVNS.

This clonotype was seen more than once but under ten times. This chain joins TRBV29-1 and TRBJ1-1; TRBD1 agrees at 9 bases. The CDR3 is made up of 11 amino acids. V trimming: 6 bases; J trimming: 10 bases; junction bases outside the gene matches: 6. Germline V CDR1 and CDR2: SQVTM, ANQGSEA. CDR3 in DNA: TGCAGCGTCGTAGACAGGGGGGGAGCTTTCTTT. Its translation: CSVVDRGGAFF.

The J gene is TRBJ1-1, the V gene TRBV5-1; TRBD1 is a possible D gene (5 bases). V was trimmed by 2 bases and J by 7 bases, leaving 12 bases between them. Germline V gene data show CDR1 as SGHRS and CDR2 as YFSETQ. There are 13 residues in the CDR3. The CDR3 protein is CASSFTGYDEAFF. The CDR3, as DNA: TGCGCCAGCAGCTTTACAGGCTATGATGAAGCTTTCTTT. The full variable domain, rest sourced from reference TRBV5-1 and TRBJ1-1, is KAGVTQTPRYLIKTRGQQVTLSCSPISGHRSVSWYQQTPGQGLQFLFEYFSETQRNKGNFPGRFSGRQFSNSRSEMNVSTLELGDSALYLCASSFTGYDEAFFGQGTRLTVV.

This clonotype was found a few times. Here the CDR3 DNA reads TGTGCCAGCAGTTACCTATACTGGAGGGACACTGAAGCTTTCTTT. It translates to CASSYLYWRDTEAFF. V gene TRBV6-5 combines with J gene TRBJ1-1; no clear D gene. V lost 2 bases and J 3 bases, leaving 13 bases between the germline ends. This CDR3 has 15 residues. Germline loops: CDR1 MNHEY, CDR2 SVGAGI.

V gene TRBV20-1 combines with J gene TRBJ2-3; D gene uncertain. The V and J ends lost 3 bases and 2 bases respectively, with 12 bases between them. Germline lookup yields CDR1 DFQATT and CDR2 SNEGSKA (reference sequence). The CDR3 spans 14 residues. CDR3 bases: TGCAGTGCTAGGGATGTAGGAGTCACAGATACGCAGTATTTT. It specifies CSARDVGVTDTQYF.

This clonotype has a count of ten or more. The CDR3, as DNA: TGCGCCAGCAGCTTCCGGGACAGGGGGAATAATGAGCAGTTCTTC. Its translation: CASSFRDRGNNEQFF. This chain uses TRBV5-1 with TRBJ2-1; 11 bases align to TRBD1. CDR1 is SGHRS, CDR2 YFSETQ, per germline. After removal of 2 bases from V and 7 bases from J, the junction contained 5 bases not matched to a gene. The CDR3 has 15 residues.

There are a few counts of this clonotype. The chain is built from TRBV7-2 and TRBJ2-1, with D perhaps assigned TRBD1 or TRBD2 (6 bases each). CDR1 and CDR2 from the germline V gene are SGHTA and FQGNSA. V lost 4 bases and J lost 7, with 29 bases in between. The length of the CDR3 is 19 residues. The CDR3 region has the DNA TGTGCCAGCAGCTCTCTCTGGGGCGGGATGGGGGCCCGAGGGAATGAGCAGTTCTTC. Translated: CASSSLWGGMGARGNEQFF.

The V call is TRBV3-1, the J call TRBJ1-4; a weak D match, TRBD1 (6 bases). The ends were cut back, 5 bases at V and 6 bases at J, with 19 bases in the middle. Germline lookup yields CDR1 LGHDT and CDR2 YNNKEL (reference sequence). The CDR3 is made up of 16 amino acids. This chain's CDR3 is CASSFRGGGPHEKLFF. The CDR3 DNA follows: TGTGCCAGCAGCTTCCGGGGGGGGGGCCCCCATGAAAAACTGTTTTTT.

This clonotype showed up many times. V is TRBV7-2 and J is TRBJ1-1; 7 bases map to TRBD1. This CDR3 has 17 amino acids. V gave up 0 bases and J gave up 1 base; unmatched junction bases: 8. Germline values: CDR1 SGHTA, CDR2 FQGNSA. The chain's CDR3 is CASSLAGVTGANTEAFF. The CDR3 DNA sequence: TGTGCCAGCAGCTTAGCGGGTGTTACAGGGGCGAACACTGAAGCTTTCTTT. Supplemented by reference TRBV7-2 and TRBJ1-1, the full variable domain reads GAGVSQSPSNKVTEKGKDVELRCDPISGHTALYWYRQSLGQGLEFLIYFQGNSAPDKSGLPSDRFSAERTGGSVSTLTIQRTQQEDSAVYLCASSLAGVTGANTEAFFGQGTRLTVV.

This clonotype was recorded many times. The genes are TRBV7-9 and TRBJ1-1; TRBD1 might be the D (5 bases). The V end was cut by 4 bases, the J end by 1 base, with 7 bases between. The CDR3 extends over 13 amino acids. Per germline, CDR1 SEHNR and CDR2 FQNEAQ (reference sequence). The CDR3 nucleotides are TGTGCCAGCAGCTCACAGGAGAACACTGAAGCTTTCTTT. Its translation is CASSSQENTEAFF.

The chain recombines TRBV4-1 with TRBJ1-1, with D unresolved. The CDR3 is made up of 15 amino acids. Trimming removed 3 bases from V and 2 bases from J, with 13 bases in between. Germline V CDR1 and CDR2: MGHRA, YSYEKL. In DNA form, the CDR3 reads TGCGCCAGCAGCCAGGGGATCGGATTAAACACTGAAGCTTTCTTT. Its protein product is CASSQGIGLNTEAFF.

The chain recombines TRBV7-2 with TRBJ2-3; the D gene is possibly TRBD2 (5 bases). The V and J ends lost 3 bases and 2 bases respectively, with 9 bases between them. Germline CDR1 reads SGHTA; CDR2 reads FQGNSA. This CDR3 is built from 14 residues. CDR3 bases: TGTGCCAGCAGCTTGGTAGCGTACACAGATACGCAGTATTTT. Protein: CASSLVAYTDTQYF.

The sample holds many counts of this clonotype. The CDR3 DNA follows: TGCAGTGCTAGAGTACTGGCTGCAGATACGCAGTATTTT. Translated: CSARVLAADTQYF. The chain has TRBV20-1 and TRBJ2-3; D uncertain. Looked up from germline, CDR1 is DFQATT and CDR2 is SNEGSKA (reference sequence). CDR3 length: 13 residues. Trimming left V 1 base short and J 4 bases short, with 9 bases between.

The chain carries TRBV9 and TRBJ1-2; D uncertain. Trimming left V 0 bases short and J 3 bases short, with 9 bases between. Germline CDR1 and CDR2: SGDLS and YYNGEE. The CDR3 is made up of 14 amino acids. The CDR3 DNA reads TGTGCCAGCAGCGTAGCTGGGTCAGACTATGGCTACACCTTC. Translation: CASSVAGSDYGYTF.

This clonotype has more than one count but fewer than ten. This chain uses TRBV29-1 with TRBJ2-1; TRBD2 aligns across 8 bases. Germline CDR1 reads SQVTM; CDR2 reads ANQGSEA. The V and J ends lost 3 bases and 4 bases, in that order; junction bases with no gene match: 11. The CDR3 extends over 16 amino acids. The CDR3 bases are TGCAGCGTTGAGTCCGATAGACTAGCGATTTACAATGAGCAGTTCTTC. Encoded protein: CSVESDRLAIYNEQFF.

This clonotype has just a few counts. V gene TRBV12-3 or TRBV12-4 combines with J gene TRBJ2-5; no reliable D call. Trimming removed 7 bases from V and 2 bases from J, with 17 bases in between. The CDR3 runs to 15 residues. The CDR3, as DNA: TGTGCCAGCACCCAGTTTGGTTCAGTTCAAGAGACCCAGTACTTC. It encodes CASTQFGSVQETQYF.

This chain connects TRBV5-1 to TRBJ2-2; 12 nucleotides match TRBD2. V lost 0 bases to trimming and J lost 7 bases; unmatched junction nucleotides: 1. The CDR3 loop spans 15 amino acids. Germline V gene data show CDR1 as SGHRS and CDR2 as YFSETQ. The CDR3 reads CASSLVTSGSGELFF. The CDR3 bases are TGCGCCAGCAGCTTGGTGACTAGCGGGAGCGGGGAGCTGTTTTTT.

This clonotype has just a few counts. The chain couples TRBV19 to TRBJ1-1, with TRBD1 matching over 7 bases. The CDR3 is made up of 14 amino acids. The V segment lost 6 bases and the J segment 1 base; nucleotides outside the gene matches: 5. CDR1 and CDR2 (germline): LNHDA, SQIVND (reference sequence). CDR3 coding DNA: TGTGCCAGTAGACCCGGACAGGAGAACACTGAAGCTTTCTTT. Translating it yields CASRPGQENTEAFF.

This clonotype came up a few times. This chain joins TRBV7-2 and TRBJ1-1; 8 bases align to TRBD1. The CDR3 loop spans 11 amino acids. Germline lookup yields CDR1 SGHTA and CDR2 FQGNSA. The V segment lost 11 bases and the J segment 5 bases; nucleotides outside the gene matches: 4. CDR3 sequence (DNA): TGTGCCGGACAGGGCGGGACTGAAGCTTTCTTT. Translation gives CAGQGGTEAFF.

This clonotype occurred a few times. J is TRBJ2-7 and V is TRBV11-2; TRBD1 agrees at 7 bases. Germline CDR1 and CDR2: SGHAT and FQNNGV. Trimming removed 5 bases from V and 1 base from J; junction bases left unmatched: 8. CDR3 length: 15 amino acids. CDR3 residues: CASSRYGQASYEQYF. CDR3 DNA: TGTGCCAGCAGCCGCTACGGACAGGCGTCCTACGAGCAGTACTTC. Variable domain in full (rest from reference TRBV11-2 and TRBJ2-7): EAGVAQSPRYKIIEKRQSVAFWCNPISGHATLYWYQQILGQGPKLLIQFQNNGVVDDSQLPKDRFSAERLKGVDSTLKIQPAKLEDSAVYLCASSRYGQASYEQYFGPGTRLTVT.

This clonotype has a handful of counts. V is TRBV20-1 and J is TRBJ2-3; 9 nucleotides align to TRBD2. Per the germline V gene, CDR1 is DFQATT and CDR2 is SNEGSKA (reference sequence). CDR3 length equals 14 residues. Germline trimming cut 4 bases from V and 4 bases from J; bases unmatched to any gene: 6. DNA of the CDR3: TGCAGTGCTATATTGGCGGGAGGGGCAGATACGCAGTATTTT. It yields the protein CSAILAGGADTQYF.

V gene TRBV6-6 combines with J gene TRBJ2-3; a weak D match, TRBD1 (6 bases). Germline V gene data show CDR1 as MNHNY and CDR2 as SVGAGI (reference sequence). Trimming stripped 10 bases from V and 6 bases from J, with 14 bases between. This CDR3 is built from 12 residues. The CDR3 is CATSDSRDTQYF. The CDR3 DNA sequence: TGTGCCACTTCGGACAGCCGTGATACGCAGTATTTT.

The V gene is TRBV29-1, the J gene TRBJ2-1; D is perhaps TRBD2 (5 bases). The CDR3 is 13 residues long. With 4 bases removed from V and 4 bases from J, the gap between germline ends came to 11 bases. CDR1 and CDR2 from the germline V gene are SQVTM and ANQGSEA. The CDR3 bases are TGCAGCGTTGTTAGGAGCGGTTACAATGAGCAGTTCTTC. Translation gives CSVVRSGYNEQFF.

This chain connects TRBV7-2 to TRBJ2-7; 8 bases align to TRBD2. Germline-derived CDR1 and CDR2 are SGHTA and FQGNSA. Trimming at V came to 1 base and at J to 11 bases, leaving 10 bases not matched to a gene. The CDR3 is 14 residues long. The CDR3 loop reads CASSLVSAGGAEYF. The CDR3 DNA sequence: TGTGCCAGCAGCTTAGTTAGCGCGGGAGGAGCAGAGTACTTC.

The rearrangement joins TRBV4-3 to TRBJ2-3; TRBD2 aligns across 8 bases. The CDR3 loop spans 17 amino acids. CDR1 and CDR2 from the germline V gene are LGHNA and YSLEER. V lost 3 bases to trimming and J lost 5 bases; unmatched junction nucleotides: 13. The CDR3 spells CASSHLLGAGEEDTQYF. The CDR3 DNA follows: TGCGCCAGCAGCCACCTTCTTGGAGCGGGGGAGGAAGATACGCAGTATTTT.

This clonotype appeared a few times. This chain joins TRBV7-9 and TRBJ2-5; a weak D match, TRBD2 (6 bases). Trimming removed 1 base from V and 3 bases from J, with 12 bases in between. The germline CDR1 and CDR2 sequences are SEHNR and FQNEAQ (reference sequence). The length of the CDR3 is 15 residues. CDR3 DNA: TGTGCCAGCAGCTTAGTGCGGGACTTCAAAGAGACCCAGTACTTC. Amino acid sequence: CASSLVRDFKETQYF.

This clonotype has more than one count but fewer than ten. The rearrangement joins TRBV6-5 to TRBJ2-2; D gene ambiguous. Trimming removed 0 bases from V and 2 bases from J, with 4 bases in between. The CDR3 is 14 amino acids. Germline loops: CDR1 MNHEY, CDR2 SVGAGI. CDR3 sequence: CASSYSDNTGELFF. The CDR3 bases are TGTGCCAGCAGTTACTCCGACAACACCGGGGAGCTGTTTTTT.

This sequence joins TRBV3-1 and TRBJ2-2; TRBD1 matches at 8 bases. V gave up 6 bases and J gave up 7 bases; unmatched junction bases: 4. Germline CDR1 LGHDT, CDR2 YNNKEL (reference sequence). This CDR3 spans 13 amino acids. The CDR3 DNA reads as TGTGCCAGCAGTGACAGGGGCCTCGGGGAGCTGTTTTTT. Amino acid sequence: CASSDRGLGELFF.